This T cell receptor beta chain was sequenced for a study of shared clonotypes between healthy human individuals. Background on the study: Aged between 18 and 49, the donors were a couple of women and a few men. Three plates each covered CD4 naive and memory; CD8 naive two, CD8 memory one.

The CDR3 extends over 15 amino acids. Losses at the gene ends were 6 bases for V and 4 bases for J; bases not matched to a gene: 8. Germline CDR1 KGHSH, CDR2 LQKENI. On sorted subsets, replicate PCRs used approximately 190 ng DNA, or 31,000 or so T cell genomes. TCRdb's copy holds only in-frame clones and misses some; the assay was immunoSEQ multiplex PCR. The sample has under 2.5 million clones; about 90% are singletons. Adult donors, all healthy and HIV-negative, had no recent acute infections or vaccinations. The sequence derives from a man between 18 and 35 years old in good health. Some clones in this sample may be carry-over from other donors' samples. Sequencing used naive CD4+ T cells from PBMCs. Described subset: CD45RA+ positively selected. V is TRBV18 and J is TRBJ2-1; 8 positions match TRBD1. In DNA form, the CDR3 reads TGTGCCAGCTCTCCAAACAGGGGGTATTACAATGAGCAGTTCTTC. Its protein product is CASSPNRGYYNEQFF.